These 22 T cell receptor beta chains were sequenced from one sample in a study of T cell responses to AZD1222 COVID-19 vaccine. Libraries were prepared by immunoSEQ multiplex PCR; TCRdb keeps only in-frame clonotypes and omits some of them. This table has about 140,000 clones, just under 95% appearing once. Sequenced here: peripheral blood, sampled after recovery from COVID-19. The receptors derive from an adult who had recovered from COVID-19.

This chain links TRBV5-3 with TRBJ1-3; D call uncertain. TRBV5-3 is noted as an ORF with a role that remains uncertain. There are 19 residues in the CDR3. Trimming took 1 base from V and 1 from J, leaving 21 bases between them. CDR3 region: CARSLYFIGRILSGNTIYF. The CDR3 nucleotides are TGTGCCAGAAGCTTGTATTTTATAGGACGGATCCTTTCTGGAAACACCATATATTTT.

This clone was recorded a few times. The genes are TRBV6-5 and TRBJ1-4, with D maybe TRBD1 (6 bases). Germline V CDR1 and CDR2: MNHEY, SVGAGI. The V and J ends lost 2 bases and 8 bases respectively, with 12 bases between them. CDR3 length: 14 residues. In nucleotides, the CDR3 is TGTGCCAGCAGTTACGGCAGGGGCGGCGAAAAACTGTTTTTT. As protein: CASSYGRGGEKLFF.

The chain has TRBV19 and TRBJ1-2; no reliable D call. CDR1 is LNHDA, CDR2 SQIVND, per germline (reference sequence). Deletions cut 3 bases from V and 7 bases from J, with 9 bases between. The length of the CDR3 is 12 residues. CDR3 in DNA: TGTGCCAGTAGTATGCCAGGCGGTGGCTACACCTTC. It translates to CASSMPGGGYTF.

This rearrangement joins TRBV11-2 to TRBJ2-5; no definite D call. V was shortened by 2 bases and J by 1 base, with 11 bases between the two germline ends. Germline CDR1 reads SGHAT; CDR2 reads FQNNGV. This CDR3 contains 15 residues. The CDR3 sequence is CASSLQNRVQETQYF. DNA of the CDR3: TGTGCCAGCAGCTTACAAAACAGAGTCCAAGAGACCCAGTACTTC.

The genes are TRBV28 and TRBJ2-1; D gene unclear. The V and J ends lost 3 bases and 14 bases respectively, with 14 bases between them. Germline lookup yields CDR1 MDHEN and CDR2 SYDVKM. This CDR3 region has 12 residues. The DNA of the CDR3 is TGTGCCAGCAGTTTGGATGGGATGTTCAAGTTCTTC. Protein sequence: CASSLDGMFKFF.

The CDR3 nucleotides read TGTGCCAGCAGCTTTCGGCAGGGTGTAAATGAGCAGTTCTTC. Its translation: CASSFRQGVNEQFF. The genes are TRBV5-5 and TRBJ2-1; possibly TRBD1 for D (5 bases). The CDR3 extends over 14 amino acids. Germline V gene data show CDR1 as SGHKS and CDR2 as YYEKEE (reference sequence). Deletions cut 2 bases from V and 7 bases from J, with 13 bases between.

The rearrangement links TRBV10-1 to TRBJ2-6; D is unresolved. Germline V gene sequence: CDR1 WNHNN, CDR2 SYGVQD (reference sequence). V lost 4 bases and J lost 5, with 18 bases in between. The CDR3 is 17 residues long. The CDR3 sequence: CASSGKETQSRANVLTF. In DNA form, the CDR3 reads TGCGCCAGCAGTGGTAAGGAAACACAAAGTCGGGCCAACGTCCTGACTTTC.

The chain is built from TRBV7-6 and TRBJ2-7; 8 bases match TRBD1. Germline V CDR1 and CDR2: SGHVS, FNYEAQ. There are 15 residues in the CDR3. V trimming: 4 bases; J trimming: 7 bases; junction bases outside the gene matches: 12. Here the CDR3 reads CASSSQGQGWGEQYF. The CDR3 DNA reads as TGTGCCAGCAGCTCACAAGGACAGGGATGGGGGGAGCAGTACTTC. The whole variable domain, filled in from reference TRBV7-6 and TRBJ2-7, reads GAGVSQSPRYKVTKRGQDVALRCDPISGHVSLYWYRQALGQGPEFLTYFNYEAQQDKSGLPNDRFSAERPEGSISTLTIQRTEQRDSAMYRCASSSQGQGWGEQYFGPGTRLTVT.

This clone appeared once. Within the sample, other DNA sequences also encode this same CDR3. The chain is built from TRBV24-1 and TRBJ2-5, with D unclear. Per germline, CDR1 KGHDR and CDR2 SFDVKD. This CDR3 contains 16 residues. Trimming left V 5 bases short and J 0 bases short, with 15 bases between. CDR3 DNA: TGTGCCACCAGTGCGGGCTTGAACCTGTACCAAGAGACCCAGTACTTC. It encodes CATSAGLNLYQETQYF.

The gene calls are TRBV3-1 (or the pseudogene TRBV3-2) and TRBJ2-1; 9 nucleotides match TRBD2. Trimming at V came to 1 base and at J to 5 bases, leaving 18 bases not matched to a gene. Germline CDR1 LGHDT, CDR2 YNNKEL (reference sequence). The CDR3 is 20 amino acids. As DNA, the CDR3 is TGTGCCAGCAGCCAAGTTGGGCTAGCGGGAAACCTAGGGGCTAACAATGAGCAGTTCTTC. Encoded protein: CASSQVGLAGNLGANNEQFF.

The chain recombines TRBV21-1 with TRBJ2-5; the table's D call, TRBD1, was not checked against the DNA. TRBV21-1 constitutes a pseudogene. CDR3 size: 15 residues. CDR3 amino acids: CASSKLDSDGETQYF. The CDR3 DNA is TGTGCCAGCAGCAAACTGGACAGCGACGGGGAGACCCAGTACTTC.

V is TRBV28 and J is TRBJ2-7, with 7 nucleotides matching TRBD2. The CDR3 loop spans 17 amino acids. CDR1 and CDR2 from the germline V gene are MDHEN and SYDVKM. V lost 7 bases, J lost 2 bases, and 17 bases stayed unmatched. CDR3 nucleotide sequence: TGTGCCAGCAACACCCCCAAAGCGGGGATGGGGGCCTACGAGCAGTACTTC. It translates to CASNTPKAGMGAYEQYF.

This chain links TRBV28 with TRBJ1-4, with D unresolved. The germline CDR1 and CDR2 sequences are MDHEN and SYDVKM. Deletions cut 3 bases from V and 4 bases from J, with 9 bases between. The CDR3 covers 14 residues. The CDR3 loop reads CASSFRTGNEKLFF. The DNA of the CDR3 is TGTGCCAGCAGTTTCCGGACGGGTAATGAAAAACTGTTTTTT.

The CDR3 DNA sequence: TGCGCCAGCAGAGAGGGGGCGAACACTGAAGCTTTCTTT. Protein sequence: CASREGANTEAFF. This sequence joins TRBV5-1 and TRBJ1-1; 7 bases are a match to TRBD1. From germline, CDR1 is SGHRS and CDR2 YFSETQ. The CDR3 has 13 residues. The V segment lost 5 bases and the J segment 1 base; nucleotides outside the gene matches: 2.

This clone was seen once. The V gene is TRBV7-2, the J gene TRBJ2-3; no firm D call. This CDR3 is 11 amino acids long. Deletions cut 2 bases from V and 6 bases from J, with 3 bases between. Per germline, CDR1 SGHTA and CDR2 FQGNSA. The CDR3 reads CASSLTDTQYF. The CDR3 bases are TGTGCCAGCAGCTTAACGGATACGCAGTATTTT.

This chain joins TRBV5-1 and TRBJ1-3; no definite D call. Trimming cost V 4 bases and J 4 bases, with 9 bases left between them. The CDR3 is 13 residues long. Germline V gene lookup returns CDR1 SGHRS and CDR2 YFSETQ. DNA for the CDR3: TGCGCCAGCAGCGCGGGGTACGGAAACACCATATATTTT. Amino acid sequence: CASSAGYGNTIYF.

The rearrangement uses TRBV5-1 and TRBJ2-7; 10 bases are shared with TRBD1. V was pared by 4 bases and J by 3 bases, with 4 bases of the junction left unmatched. Per germline, CDR1 SGHRS and CDR2 YFSETQ. The CDR3 runs to 14 residues. Here the CDR3 reads CASSQGQGNYEQYF. CDR3 bases: TGCGCCAGCAGCCAGGGACAGGGGAACTACGAGCAGTACTTC.

The CDR3 reads CASSQRGSQQETQYF. Written as DNA, the CDR3 is TGCGCCAGCAGCCAACGCGGCAGCCAACAAGAGACCCAGTACTTC. The chain joins TRBV4-1 to TRBJ2-5; D uncertain. From germline, CDR1 is MGHRA and CDR2 YSYEKL. Trimming took 2 bases from V and 2 from J, leaving 12 bases between them. This CDR3 has 15 amino acids.

The count of this clone is one. The chain carries TRBV4-1 and TRBJ2-1, with 13 bases fitting TRBD2. There are 14 residues in the CDR3. The V gene's germline CDR1 is MGHRA and CDR2 YSYEKL. Trimming removed 1 base from V and 10 bases from J; junction bases left unmatched: 1. The CDR3 DNA reads TGCGCCAGCAGCCAAGTGGGACTAGCGGGGGAGCAGTTCTTC. Its translation is CASSQVGLAGEQFF.

The rearrangement links TRBV3-1 (or the pseudogene TRBV3-2) to TRBJ2-7, with D possibly being TRBD1 (6 bases). Trimming stripped 4 bases from V and 1 base from J, with 14 bases between. This CDR3 spans 15 amino acids. The germline gives CDR1 LGHDT, CDR2 YNNKEL (reference sequence). The CDR3 reads CASSPSWGRSYEQYF. DNA for the CDR3: TGTGCCAGCAGCCCATCGTGGGGGCGATCCTACGAGCAGTACTTC.

The chain joins TRBV7-9 to TRBJ1-5; D unresolved. Germline V gene lookup returns CDR1 SEHNR and CDR2 FQNEAQ (reference sequence). The CDR3 consists of 18 residues. V lost 5 bases to trimming and J lost 0 bases, with 20 bases between them. The chain's CDR3 is CASSPPNDGDYSNQPQHF. The DNA for the CDR3 is TGTGCCAGCAGCCCGCCGAATGACGGAGACTATAGCAATCAGCCCCAGCATTTT.

V is TRBV18 and J is TRBJ1-1; 11 positions match TRBD1. V shed 2 bases and J 1 base; nucleotides not matched to a gene: 6. This CDR3 spans 17 amino acids. Germline CDR1 KGHSH, CDR2 LQKENI. The CDR3 DNA is TGTGCCAGCTCACCATGGACAGGGGGCTATGAGAACACTGAAGCTTTCTTT. This encodes CASSPWTGGYENTEAFF.